What follows is one T cell receptor beta chain and its context. The target of this receptor is not known. It has no much larger one-base neighbor in the sample; base qualities were not kept. The library relied on the immunoSEQ multiplex PCR assay. Entries here come from immuneACCESS through TCRdb and include only in-frame sequences with V and J called. Some clones fail to appear in such tables; in the studies checked, an unresolved V gene covers under half of the shortfall, and the cause of the remainder is unknown. Across this sample there are 40,000 or so clones, with 80% to 90% seen only once. The top ten constitute more than 0.55% of the sample. The germline ends are 14 bases apart after V is trimmed by 3 bases and J by 2 bases. Inclusive of the bounding cysteine and phenylalanine, the CDR3 is 16 residues long. The read is trimmed to its CDR3 DNA, 48 bases read in frame from base 1. CDR1 and CDR2 are read off the germline V gene (reference sequence) as LNHDA and SQIVND.

These data are taken from a study of T cell changes during pregnancy in multiple sclerosis (dated by TCRdb to between 2017 and 2020). A note on the overall study: The study looked at changes in the T cell repertoire across pregnancy in women with multiple sclerosis.

The chain is assembled from TRBV19 and TRBJ1-5, and possibly TRBD1, on 5 matching bases. The receptor comes from a female donor with multiple sclerosis, enrolled in a pregnancy study. This sample comprised CD4+ T cells from peripheral blood mononuclear cells, obtained before pregnancy. For the CDR3, the sequence is CASSIGEGRRNQPQHF. The DNA reads TGTGCCAGTAGTATCGGGGAGGGGAGGCGCAATCAGCCCCAGCATTTT.